This T cell receptor beta chain was found in a study of cytomegalovirus exposure and HLA in healthy donors. Study-wide results and caveats: Across donors, most TCRs were seen rarely, yet some public ones were widespread.

V dropped 3 bases and J dropped 6; count of bases not matched to a gene: 7. The CDR3 totals 14 residues. Germline lookup yields CDR1 SNHLY and CDR2 FYNNEI. To note about this clone: Its antigen is unknown.

This table comes from immunoSEQ multiplex PCR, and its TCRdb copy is limited to in-frame clones, with some not included. The table shows around 86,000 clones, with approximately 95% occurring only once. This TCR was sampled from a woman in her twenties or thirties in good health and CMV-seropositive. This chain connects TRBV2 to TRBJ1-1, with 7 bases identical to TRBD1. The specimen sequenced was PBMCs. The CDR3 protein is CASSERLTGAEAFF. The CDR3 nucleotides are TGTGCCAGCAGTGAGCGGCTCACAGGGGCTGAAGCTTTCTTT.